This T cell receptor (beta chain) was identified during a study of CD8+CD57+ T cells in acquired aplastic anemia. Overall study context: The study obtained about 9.9 million reads on average for CD4+ cells from healthy donors.

The CDR3 has 14 amino acids. The ends lost 5 bases at V and 4 bases at J; junction bases unmatched: 1. CDR1 is KGHDR, CDR2 SFDVKD, per germline. According to the study, genomic DNA was the template for TCR beta VDJ and CDR3 profiling. Each CDR3 protein is one row after TCRdb ran MiXCR on the reads. The data show roughly 86,000 distinct CDR3 sequences, more than 40% seen once. Sequencing used sorted CD4+, CD8+, or CD8+CD57+ T cells (not recorded which) from PBMCs. The TCR originated in a human donor in good health, serving as a control. The chain is built from TRBV24-1 and TRBJ2-5; 12 bases are shared with TRBD2. The CDR3 here is CATSASGGAETQYF. As DNA, the CDR3 is TGTGCCACCAGTGCTAGCGGGGGGGCAGAGACCCAGTACTTC.